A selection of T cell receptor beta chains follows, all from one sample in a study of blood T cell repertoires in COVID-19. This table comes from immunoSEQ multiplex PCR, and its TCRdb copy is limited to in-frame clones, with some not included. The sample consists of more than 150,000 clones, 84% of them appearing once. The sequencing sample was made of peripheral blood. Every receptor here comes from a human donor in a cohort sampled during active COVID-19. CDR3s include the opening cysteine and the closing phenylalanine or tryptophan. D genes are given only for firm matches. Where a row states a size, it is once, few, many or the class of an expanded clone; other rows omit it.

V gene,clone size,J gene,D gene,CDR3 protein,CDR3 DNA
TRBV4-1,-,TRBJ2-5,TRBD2,CASSRTSGGYSETQYF,TGCGCCAGCAGCCGAACTAGCGGGGGGTATTCAGAGACCCAGTACTTC
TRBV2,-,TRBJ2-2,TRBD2,CASSEPSGGSNTGELFF,TGTGCCAGCAGTGAACCTAGCGGGGGATCGAACACCGGGGAGCTGTTTTTT
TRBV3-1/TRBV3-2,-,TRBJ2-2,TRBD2,CASSQGQAGSTGELFF,TGTGCCAGCAGCCAAGGGCAAGCGGGGAGCACCGGGGAGCTGTTTTTT
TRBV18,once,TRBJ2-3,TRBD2,CASSPRGLAGTGDTQYF,TGTGCCAGCTCACCCCGGGGACTAGCGGGGACGGGTGATACGCAGTATTTT
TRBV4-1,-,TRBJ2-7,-,CASSQVQTGYYEQYF,TGCGCCAGCAGCCAGGTCCAGACGGGGTACTACGAGCAGTACTTC
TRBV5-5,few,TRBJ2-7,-,CASSLLSFEQYF,TGTGCCAGTAGCCTACTAAGTTTTGAGCAGTACTTC
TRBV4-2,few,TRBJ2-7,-,CASSPLGERSSYEQYF,TGTGCCAGCAGCCCCCTAGGAGAGCGGAGCTCCTACGAGCAGTACTTC
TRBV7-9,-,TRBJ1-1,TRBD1,CASSTGTDLNTEAFF,TGTGCCAGCAGTACCGGGACAGACTTGAACACTGAAGCTTTCTTT
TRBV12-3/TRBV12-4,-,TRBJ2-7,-,CASSNKVEQYF,TGTGCCAGCAGTAACAAAGTAGAGCAGTACTTC
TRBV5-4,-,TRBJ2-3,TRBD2,CASSLGLAGGGTDTQYF,TGTGCCAGCAGCTTGGGCTTAGCGGGGGGCGGCACAGATACGCAGTATTTT
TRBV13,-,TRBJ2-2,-,CASSPEAVGSTGELFF,TGTGCCAGCAGCCCAGAGGCGGTAGGGAGCACCGGGGAGCTGTTTTTT
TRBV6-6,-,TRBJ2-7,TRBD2,CASSHPGLAGGYEQYF,TGTGCCAGCAGTCATCCGGGACTAGCGGGGGGATACGAGCAGTACTTC